A selection of T cell receptor beta chains follows, all from one sample in a study of shared clonotypes between healthy human individuals. Measured with immunoSEQ multiplex PCR; TCRdb has only the in-frame clones, and not every one. Of over 95,000 clones listed, more than 65% are singletons. Sequenced: memory CD8+ T cells sorted from blood. These receptors originate from a woman younger than 45 in good health. The CDR3 runs from the conserved cysteine through the conserved F or W. D genes are given only for firm matches. A row's size may be missing; if present it is once, few, many or a size class.

v_gene,len,j_gene,d_gene,abundance,CDR3nt,CDR3aa
TRBV5-1,14,TRBJ2-3,.,once,TGCGCCAGCCTACGGGGCACTAGCACAGATACGCAGTATTTT,CASLRGTSTDTQYF
TRBV11-2,16,TRBJ2-5,TRBD2,.,TGTGCCAGCAGCTTAGACCCTGGACTAGCCGTAGAGACCCAGTACTTC,CASSLDPGLAVETQYF
TRBV6-4,15,TRBJ1-2,TRBD1,.,TGTGCCAGCAGCGGATGGACAGGGGGAAACTATGGCTACACCTTC,CASSGWTGGNYGYTF
TRBV7-9,15,TRBJ2-1,TRBD2,few,TGTGCCAGCAGCCTCATTGGCGGGAGGAGAAATGAGCAGTTCTTC,CASSLIGGRRNEQFF
TRBV19,15,TRBJ2-7,TRBD2,many,TGTGCCAGTAGTCCGGGACCGAGCGGGGTCAACGAGCAGTACTTC,CASSPGPSGVNEQYF
TRBV6-6,11,TRBJ2-7,.,.,TGTGCAACCGGGAAGAGCTACGAGCAGTACTTC,CATGKSYEQYF
TRBV18,12,TRBJ2-7,.,.,TGTGCCAGCTCACCCACCACTGCAGAGCAGTACTTC,CASSPTTAEQYF
TRBV5-1,14,TRBJ1-1,.,.,TGCGCCAGCAGCTTGGTGGGGTCGAACACTGAAGCTTTCTTT,CASSLVGSNTEAFF
TRBV18,13,TRBJ1-5,.,few,TGTGCCAGCTCACAATTGTTCCGGAGGCCCCAGCATTTT,CASSQLFRRPQHF
TRBV20-1,11,TRBJ2-7,TRBD1,.,TGCAGGGTGGACAGGGGCTACGAGCAGTACTTC,CRVDRGYEQYF
TRBV11-2,18,TRBJ2-7,TRBD2,.,TGTGCCAGCAGCTTGGGGACTAGCGGGACCCTTTTCTCCTACGAGCAGTACTTC,CASSLGTSGTLFSYEQYF
TRBV4-1,15,TRBJ1-3,TRBD1,few,TGCGCCAGCAGCAACCAGGGGGCGAAAGGAAACACCATATATTTT,CASSNQGAKGNTIYF
TRBV11-1,14,TRBJ1-2,.,.,TGTGCCAGCAGCTTAAACGGGGAGGCTTATGGCTACACCTTC,CASSLNGEAYGYTF
TRBV25-1,16,TRBJ2-7,.,.,TGTGCCAGCAGTGATGCCGCCGGGACACCTACCTACGAGCAGTACTTC,CASSDAAGTPTYEQYF
TRBV6-5,14,TRBJ2-7,TRBD1,few,TGTGCCAGCAGGCCCGGGACAGGGGGGTACGAGCAGTACTTC,CASRPGTGGYEQYF
TRBV5-1,17,TRBJ2-2,.,.,TGCGCCAGCAGCTTGGTAACACGTCTACCCCAACTTAGGGAGCTGTTTTTT,CASSLVTRLPQLRELFF
TRBV5-4,16,TRBJ2-1,TRBD2,.,TGTGCCAGCAGGTTCCGGGGTAGCGGGGGTCCTAATGAGCAGTTCTTC,CASRFRGSGGPNEQFF
TRBV14,14,TRBJ2-7,.,few,TGTGCCAGCAGTCCGGGACTTGCCCGCCGGGAGCAGTACTTC,CASSPGLARREQYF
TRBV6-4,15,TRBJ2-3,.,few,TGTGCCAGCAGTGCCCAACTAGGCAACACAGATACGCAGTATTTT,CASSAQLGNTDTQYF
TRBV28,13,TRBJ2-7,.,.,TGTGCCAGCATCGGGCACGACCCCTACGAGCAGTACTTC,CASIGHDPYEQYF
TRBV30,14,TRBJ2-7,TRBD2,.,TGTGCCTGGACACGGCGGGAGGGCCTGGACGAGCAGTACTTC,CAWTRREGLDEQYF
TRBV14,14,TRBJ2-2,.,.,TGTGCCAGCAGCCAACCCCGAGCCACCGGGGAGCTGTTTTTT,CASSQPRATGELFF
TRBV6-5,12,TRBJ1-2,.,.,TGTGCCAGCAGGGCCCACGCCATTGGCTACACCTTC,CASRAHAIGYTF
TRBV2,13,TRBJ2-7,.,many,TGTGCCAGCAGTCAGGGGTTTGCCTACGAGCAGTACTTC,CASSQGFAYEQYF
TRBV4-1,19,TRBJ1-5,TRBD1,.,TGCGCCAGCAGCCAAACTTGGGACAGGGGGAGGTATAGCAATCAGCCCCAGCATTTT,CASSQTWDRGRYSNQPQHF
TRBV11-2,16,TRBJ2-5,TRBD1,.,TGTGCCAGCAGTGCAGCCCTCACAGGGGACCAAGAGACCCAGTACTTC,CASSAALTGDQETQYF
TRBV10-3,15,TRBJ2-1,.,.,TGTGCCATCAGTCAAAAACGAGCCTCCTACAATGAGCAGTTCTTC,CAISQKRASYNEQFF
TRBV25-1,15,TRBJ2-7,TRBD1,.,TGTGCCAGCAGTGTACAGGGGCGGCAAACCTACGAGCAGTACTTC,CASSVQGRQTYEQYF
TRBV6-5,15,TRBJ2-7,TRBD1,.,TGTGCCAGCAGACCCGGGGACAGGGGTGTATACGAGCAGTACTTC,CASRPGDRGVYEQYF
TRBV19,15,TRBJ2-7,TRBD2,.,TGTGCCAGTAGTTGGGGGACTAGCTCCTCCTACGAGCAGTACTTC,CASSWGTSSSYEQYF
TRBV15,15,TRBJ2-5,.,.,TGTGCCACCAGCAAAGGACAGAGCGTACAAGAGACCCAGTACTTC,CATSKGQSVQETQYF
TRBV29-1,15,TRBJ2-7,.,.,TGCAGCGCCTTGGGGCGGACAAGGACCCAGTACGAGCAGTACTTC,CSALGRTRTQYEQYF
TRBV19,17,TRBJ2-2,TRBD2,few,TGTGCCAGTAGCCCAGGACTAGCGGGAGTAGGAACCGGGGAGCTGTTTTTT,CASSPGLAGVGTGELFF
TRBV7-8,16,TRBJ1-1,.,.,TGTGCCAGCAGTTTATTCGTCGAGGAGATGAACACTGAAGCTTTCTTT,CASSLFVEEMNTEAFF
TRBV19,16,TRBJ2-6,TRBD1,many,TGTGCTTCGGGGACAGGGGATATCTCCGGGGCCAACGTCCTGACTTTC,CASGTGDISGANVLTF
TRBV27,16,TRBJ2-7,.,.,TGTGCCAGCAGTCCGCGGCCGCCAGAGAAGGTTAACGAGCAGTACTTC,CASSPRPPEKVNEQYF
TRBV25-1,14,TRBJ2-5,.,.,TGTGCCAGCATACCCCCTGATTCCGGAGAGACCCAGTACTTC,CASIPPDSGETQYF
TRBV5-5,15,TRBJ2-7,.,.,TGTGCCAGCAGGTACCTCGGCAGGGGCATCTACGAGCAGTACTTC,CASRYLGRGIYEQYF
TRBV5-6,14,TRBJ2-7,.,.,TGTGCCAGCAGCACCCTGGGGGGAACATGGGGGCAGTACTTC,CASSTLGGTWGQYF
TRBV30,13,TRBJ2-7,TRBD1,.,TGTGCCTATGACAGGGATTTGGGTTACGAGCAGTACTTC,CAYDRDLGYEQYF
TRBV11-2,16,TRBJ2-7,.,many,TGTGCCAGCAGCCAAGATCTGGGGAAGGGCTCCTACGAGCAGTACTTC,CASSQDLGKGSYEQYF
TRBV4-2,14,TRBJ2-1,TRBD1,.,TGTGCCAGCAGCCTCGAGACAGGGCACAATGAGCAGTTCTTC,CASSLETGHNEQFF
TRBV18,13,TRBJ1-4,.,.,TGTGCCAGCTCATTCGGTCCTGAGGAAAAACTGTTTTTT,CASSFGPEEKLFF
TRBV7-2,17,TRBJ2-1,TRBD2,few,TGTGCCAGCAGCCCAGCCGTGACTAGCGGGAGTTTCAATGAGCAGTTCTTC,CASSPAVTSGSFNEQFF
TRBV7-2,16,TRBJ2-7,.,.,TGTGCCAGCAGCTTGGCGGTACTAAACGGGGCCTACGAGCAGTACTTC,CASSLAVLNGAYEQYF
TRBV7-2,18,TRBJ1-4,.,few,TGTGCCAGCAGCTCCTATTTGCCCCTCAGGCCCTCGAATGAAAAACTGTTTTTT,CASSSYLPLRPSNEKLFF
TRBV18,18,TRBJ2-3,TRBD1,.,TGTGCCAGCTCTGTCGGGACAGAATTCTTCTCAAACACAGATACGCAGTATTTT,CASSVGTEFFSNTDTQYF
TRBV5-4,15,TRBJ1-2,TRBD1,.,TGTGCCAGCAGCTCCAAAGGACAGGAGACCTATGGCTACACCTTC,CASSSKGQETYGYTF
TRBV10-1,15,TRBJ2-7,.,.,TGCGCCAGCAGTGAAGCCTGGGGCGGATACTACGAGCAGTACTTC,CASSEAWGGYYEQYF
TRBV6-4,12,TRBJ2-7,.,once,TGTGCCAGCAGCCAGCCCCCGGGGGAGCAGTACTTC,CASSQPPGEQYF
TRBV29-1,12,TRBJ2-5,.,.,TGCAGCGTTGAACGGAGACAAGAGACCCAGTACTTC,CSVERRQETQYF
TRBV27,13,TRBJ1-5,.,.,TGTGCCAGCAGTCACGACAGGAATCAGCCCCAGCATTTT,CASSHDRNQPQHF
TRBV18,17,TRBJ2-6,TRBD1,.,TGTGCCAGCTCACCAATGGGACAGGGAGCTGGGGCCAACGTCCTGACTTTC,CASSPMGQGAGANVLTF
TRBV19,16,TRBJ1-5,.,.,TGTGCCAGTAGTATGCCCCCGGGCAGGGTTGATCAGCCCCAGCATTTT,CASSMPPGRVDQPQHF
TRBV7-9,17,TRBJ2-7,TRBD1,.,TGTGCCAGCAGCAGGTCAGGGCGAAAGGACAGGAGATACGAGCAGTACTTC,CASSRSGRKDRRYEQYF
TRBV11-2,14,TRBJ1-2,.,.,TGTGCCAGCAGCCCAAGTGGGGGCGGCTATGGCTACACCTTC,CASSPSGGGYGYTF